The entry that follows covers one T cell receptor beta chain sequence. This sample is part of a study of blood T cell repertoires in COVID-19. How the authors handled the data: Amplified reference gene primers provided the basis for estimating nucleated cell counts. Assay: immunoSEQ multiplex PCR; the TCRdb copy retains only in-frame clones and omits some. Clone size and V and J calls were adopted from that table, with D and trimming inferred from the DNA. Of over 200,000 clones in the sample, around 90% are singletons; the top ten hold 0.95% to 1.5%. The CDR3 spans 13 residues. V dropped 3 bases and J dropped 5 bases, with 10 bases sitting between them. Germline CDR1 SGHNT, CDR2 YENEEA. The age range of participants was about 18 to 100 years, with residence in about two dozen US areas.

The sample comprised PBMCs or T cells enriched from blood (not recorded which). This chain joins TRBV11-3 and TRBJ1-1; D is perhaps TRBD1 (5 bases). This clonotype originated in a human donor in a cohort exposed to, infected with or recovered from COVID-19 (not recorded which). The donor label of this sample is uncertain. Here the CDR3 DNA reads TGTGCCAGCAGCTTGCAGGGTCGTACTGAAGCTTTCTTT. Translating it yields CASSLQGRTEAFF. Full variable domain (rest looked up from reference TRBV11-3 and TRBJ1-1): EAGVVQSPRYKIIEKKQPVAFWCNPISGHNTLYWYLQNLGQGPELLIRYENEEAVDDSQLPKDRFSAERLKGVDSTLKIQPAELGDSAVYLCASSLQGRTEAFFGQGTRLTVV.